Below, one TCR beta chain is given with its context. Its antigen remains unknown. The record originates from a study of CD8+CD57+ T cells in acquired aplastic anemia. CDR1 is SNHLY and CDR2 is FYNNEI in the germline V gene. The V segment lost 3 bases and the J segment 4 bases; nucleotides outside the gene matches: 6. The CDR3 consists of 15 residues. Overall study findings and caveats: Patients and controls had CD8+ Simpson's diversity values that were not significantly distinct.

Genomic DNA constituted the template upon which TCR beta VDJ and CDR3 profiling was performed. From the reads, TCRdb called clonotypes with MiXCR, one entry per CDR3 protein. The repertoire holds around 170,000 distinct CDR3 sequences, 55% to 80% seen once, with under 60% in the top ten. The rearrangement links TRBV2 to TRBJ2-1; 7 bases align to TRBD2. Source material: sorted CD4+, CD8+, or CD8+CD57+ T cells (not recorded which) from PBMCs. This clonotype was sampled from a human donor in good health. CDR3 coding DNA: TGTGCCAGCAGTGACGGGGGGAAAAGATACAATGAGCAGTTCTTC. Translating it yields CASSDGGKRYNEQFF.